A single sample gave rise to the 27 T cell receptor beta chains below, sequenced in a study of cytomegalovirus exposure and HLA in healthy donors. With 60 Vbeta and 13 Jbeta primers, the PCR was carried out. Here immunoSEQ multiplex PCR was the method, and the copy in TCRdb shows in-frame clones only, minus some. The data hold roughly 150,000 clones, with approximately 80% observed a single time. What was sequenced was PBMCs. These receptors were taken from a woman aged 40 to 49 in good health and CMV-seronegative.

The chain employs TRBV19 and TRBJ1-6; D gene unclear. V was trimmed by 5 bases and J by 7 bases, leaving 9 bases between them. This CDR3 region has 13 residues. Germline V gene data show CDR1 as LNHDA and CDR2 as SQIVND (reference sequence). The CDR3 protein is CASSVGSNSPLHF. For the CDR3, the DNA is TGTGCCAGTAGTGTAGGGAGCAATTCACCCCTCCACTTT.

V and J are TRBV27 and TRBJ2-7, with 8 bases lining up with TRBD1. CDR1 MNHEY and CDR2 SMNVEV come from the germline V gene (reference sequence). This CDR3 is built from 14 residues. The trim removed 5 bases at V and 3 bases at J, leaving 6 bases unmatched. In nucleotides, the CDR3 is TGTGCCAGCAGTCGGGACAGGCCAAACTACGAGCAGTACTTC. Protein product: CASSRDRPNYEQYF.

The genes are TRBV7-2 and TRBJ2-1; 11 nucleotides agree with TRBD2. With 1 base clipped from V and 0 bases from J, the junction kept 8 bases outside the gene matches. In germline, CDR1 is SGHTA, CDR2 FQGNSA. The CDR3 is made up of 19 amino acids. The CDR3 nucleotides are TGTGCCAGCAGCTTAGAGGGGACTAGCGGAGCAAGCTCCTACAATGAGCAGTTCTTC. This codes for CASSLEGTSGASSYNEQFF.

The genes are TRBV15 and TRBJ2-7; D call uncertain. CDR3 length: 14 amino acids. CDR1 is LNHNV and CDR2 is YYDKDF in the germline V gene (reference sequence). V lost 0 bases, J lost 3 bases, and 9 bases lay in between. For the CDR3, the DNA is TGTGCCACCAGCAGAGATTACGGTGTCTACGAGCAGTACTTC. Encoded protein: CATSRDYGVYEQYF.

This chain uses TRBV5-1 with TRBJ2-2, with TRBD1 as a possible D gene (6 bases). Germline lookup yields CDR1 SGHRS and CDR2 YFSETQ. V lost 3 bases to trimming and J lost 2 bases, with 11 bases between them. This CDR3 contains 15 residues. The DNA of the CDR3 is TGCGCCAGCAGCTCGACGACAGGTAACACCGGGGAGCTGTTTTTT. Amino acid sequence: CASSSTTGNTGELFF.

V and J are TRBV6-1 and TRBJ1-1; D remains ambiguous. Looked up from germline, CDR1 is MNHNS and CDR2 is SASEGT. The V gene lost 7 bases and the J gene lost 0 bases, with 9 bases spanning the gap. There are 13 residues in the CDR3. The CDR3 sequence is CASKRDLNTEAFF. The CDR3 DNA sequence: TGTGCCAGCAAGAGGGATTTGAACACTGAAGCTTTCTTT.

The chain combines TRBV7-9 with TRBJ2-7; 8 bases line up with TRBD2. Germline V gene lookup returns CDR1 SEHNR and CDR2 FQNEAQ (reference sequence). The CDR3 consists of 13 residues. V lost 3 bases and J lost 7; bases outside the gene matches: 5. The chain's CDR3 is CASSFGGVGEQYF. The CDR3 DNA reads TGTGCCAGCAGCTTCGGGGGGGTCGGGGAGCAGTACTTC.

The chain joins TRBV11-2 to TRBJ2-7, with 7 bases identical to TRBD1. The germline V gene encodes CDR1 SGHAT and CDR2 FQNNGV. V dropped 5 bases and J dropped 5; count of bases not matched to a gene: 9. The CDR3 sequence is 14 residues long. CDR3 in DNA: TGTGCCAGCAGCATGTCACAGGGGTTCCACGAGCAGTACTTC. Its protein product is CASSMSQGFHEQYF.

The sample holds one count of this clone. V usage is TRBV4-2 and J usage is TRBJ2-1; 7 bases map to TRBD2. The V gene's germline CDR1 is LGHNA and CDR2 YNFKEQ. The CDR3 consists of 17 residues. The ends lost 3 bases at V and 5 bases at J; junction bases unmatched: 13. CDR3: CASSQRGQAGRDNEQFF. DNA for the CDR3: TGTGCCAGCAGCCAGAGGGGCCAGGCGGGGAGGGACAATGAGCAGTTCTTC.

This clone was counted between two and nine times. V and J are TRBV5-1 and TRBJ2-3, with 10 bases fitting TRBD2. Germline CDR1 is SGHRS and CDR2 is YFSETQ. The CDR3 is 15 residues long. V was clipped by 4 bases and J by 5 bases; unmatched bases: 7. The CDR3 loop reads CASSLSGGKGDTQYF. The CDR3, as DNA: TGCGCCAGCAGCCTTAGCGGGGGGAAGGGAGATACGCAGTATTTT.

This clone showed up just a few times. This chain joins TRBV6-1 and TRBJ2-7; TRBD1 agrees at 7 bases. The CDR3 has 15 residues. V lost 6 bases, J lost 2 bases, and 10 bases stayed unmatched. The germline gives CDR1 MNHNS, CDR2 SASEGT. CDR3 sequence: CASRYYRDRTYEQYF. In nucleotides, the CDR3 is TGTGCCAGCAGGTATTACCGGGACAGAACCTACGAGCAGTACTTC.

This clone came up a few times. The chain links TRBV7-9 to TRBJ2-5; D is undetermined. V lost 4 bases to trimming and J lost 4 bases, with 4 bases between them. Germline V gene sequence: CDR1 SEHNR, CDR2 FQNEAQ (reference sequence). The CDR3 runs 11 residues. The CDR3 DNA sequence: TGTGCCAGCAGCTCCCGAGAGACCCAGTACTTC. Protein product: CASSSRETQYF.

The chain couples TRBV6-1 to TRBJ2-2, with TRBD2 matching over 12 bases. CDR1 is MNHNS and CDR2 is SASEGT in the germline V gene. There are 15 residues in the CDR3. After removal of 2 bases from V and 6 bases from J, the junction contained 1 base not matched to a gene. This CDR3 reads CASSELAGGPGELFF. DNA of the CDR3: TGTGCCAGCAGTGAACTAGCGGGAGGGCCCGGGGAGCTGTTTTTT.

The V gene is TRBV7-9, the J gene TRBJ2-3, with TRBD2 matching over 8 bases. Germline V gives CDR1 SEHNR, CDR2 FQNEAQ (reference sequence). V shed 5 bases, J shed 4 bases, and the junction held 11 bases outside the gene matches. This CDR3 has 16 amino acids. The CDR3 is CASSQTSGSGADTQYF. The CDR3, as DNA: TGTGCCAGCAGCCAAACTAGCGGATCGGGGGCAGATACGCAGTATTTT.

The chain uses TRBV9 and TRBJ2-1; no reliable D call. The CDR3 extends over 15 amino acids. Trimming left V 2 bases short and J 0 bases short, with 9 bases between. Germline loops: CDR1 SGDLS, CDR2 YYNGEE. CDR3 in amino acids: CASSVSSSSYNEQFF. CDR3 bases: TGTGCCAGCAGCGTTTCTTCCAGCTCCTACAATGAGCAGTTCTTC. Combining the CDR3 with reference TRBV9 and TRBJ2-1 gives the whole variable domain DSGVTQTPKHLITATGQRVTLRCSPRSGDLSVYWYQQSLDQGLQFLIQYYNGEERAKGNILERFSAQQFPDLHSELNLSSLELGDSALYFCASSVSSSSYNEQFFGPGTRLTVL.

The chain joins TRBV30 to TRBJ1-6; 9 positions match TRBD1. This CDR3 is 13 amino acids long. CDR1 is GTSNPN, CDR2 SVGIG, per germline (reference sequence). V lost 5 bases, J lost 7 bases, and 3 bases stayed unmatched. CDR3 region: CAWGQGNNSPLHF. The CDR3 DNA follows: TGTGCCTGGGGACAGGGGAACAATTCACCCCTCCACTTT.

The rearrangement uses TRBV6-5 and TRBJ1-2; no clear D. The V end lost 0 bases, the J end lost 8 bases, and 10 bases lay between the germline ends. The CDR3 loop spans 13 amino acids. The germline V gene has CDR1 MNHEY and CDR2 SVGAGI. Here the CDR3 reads CASSYSPARGYTF. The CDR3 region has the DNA TGTGCCAGCAGTTACTCGCCCGCGCGGGGCTACACCTTC.

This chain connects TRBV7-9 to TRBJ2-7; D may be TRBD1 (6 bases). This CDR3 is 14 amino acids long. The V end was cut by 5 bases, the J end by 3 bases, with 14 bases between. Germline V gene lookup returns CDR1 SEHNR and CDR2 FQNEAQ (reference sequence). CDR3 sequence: CASSPSLGGYEQYF. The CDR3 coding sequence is TGTGCCAGCAGCCCCAGTCTAGGGGGCTACGAGCAGTACTTC.

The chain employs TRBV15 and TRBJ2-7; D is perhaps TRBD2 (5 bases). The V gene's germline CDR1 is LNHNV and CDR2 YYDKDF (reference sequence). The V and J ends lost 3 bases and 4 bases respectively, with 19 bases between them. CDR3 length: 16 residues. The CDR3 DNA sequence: TGTGCCACCAGCAGGGAATCCGGAGGATCCCCATACGAGCAGTACTTC. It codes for CATSRESGGSPYEQYF.

The CDR3 DNA sequence: TGTGCCAGCAGCTTAGCTACTAGCATCTTGGGCACTGAAGCTTTCTTT. This translates into CASSLATSILGTEAFF. V is TRBV7-2 and J is TRBJ1-1, with D unresolved. The CDR3 runs to 16 residues. The germline V gene encodes CDR1 SGHTA and CDR2 FQGNSA. V was cut by 0 bases and J by 4 bases, with 15 bases left in between.

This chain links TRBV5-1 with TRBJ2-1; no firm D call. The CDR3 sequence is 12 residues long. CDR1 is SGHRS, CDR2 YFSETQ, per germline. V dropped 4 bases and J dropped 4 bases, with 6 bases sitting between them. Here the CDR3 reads CASSPTYNEQFF. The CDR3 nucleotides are TGCGCCAGCAGCCCGACTTACAATGAGCAGTTCTTC.

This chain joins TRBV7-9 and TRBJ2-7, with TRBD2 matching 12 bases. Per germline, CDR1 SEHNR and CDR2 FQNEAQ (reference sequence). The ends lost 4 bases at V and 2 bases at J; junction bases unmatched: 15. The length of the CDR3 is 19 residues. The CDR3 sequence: CASSSQWGPTSGRPYEQYF. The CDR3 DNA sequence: TGTGCCAGCAGCTCACAATGGGGCCCGACTAGCGGGAGACCCTACGAGCAGTACTTC.

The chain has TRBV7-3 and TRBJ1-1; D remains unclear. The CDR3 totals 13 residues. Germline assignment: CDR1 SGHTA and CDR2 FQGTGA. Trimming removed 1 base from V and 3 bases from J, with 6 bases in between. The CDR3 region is CASSLSEDTEAFF. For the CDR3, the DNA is TGTGCCAGCAGCTTAAGTGAGGACACTGAAGCTTTCTTT.

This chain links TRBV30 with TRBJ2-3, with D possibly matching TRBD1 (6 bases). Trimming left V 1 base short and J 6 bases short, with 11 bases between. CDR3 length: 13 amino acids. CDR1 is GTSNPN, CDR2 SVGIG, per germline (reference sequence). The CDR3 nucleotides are TGTGCCTGGAGTGGAGGGGGTAGGGATACGCAGTATTTT. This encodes CAWSGGGRDTQYF.

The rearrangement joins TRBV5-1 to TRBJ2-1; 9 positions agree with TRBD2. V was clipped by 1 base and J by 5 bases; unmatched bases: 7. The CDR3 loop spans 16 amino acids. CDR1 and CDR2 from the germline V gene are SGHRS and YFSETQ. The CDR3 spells CASSLWIAGGNNEQFF. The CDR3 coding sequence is TGCGCCAGCAGCTTGTGGATCGCGGGGGGGAACAATGAGCAGTTCTTC.

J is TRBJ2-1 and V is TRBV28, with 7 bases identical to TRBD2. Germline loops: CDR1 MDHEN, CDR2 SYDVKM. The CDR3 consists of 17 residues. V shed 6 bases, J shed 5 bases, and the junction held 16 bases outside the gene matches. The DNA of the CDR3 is TGTGCCAGCAGCCATACAGGACTAGGTCGGAGGAACAATGAGCAGTTCTTC. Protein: CASSHTGLGRRNNEQFF.

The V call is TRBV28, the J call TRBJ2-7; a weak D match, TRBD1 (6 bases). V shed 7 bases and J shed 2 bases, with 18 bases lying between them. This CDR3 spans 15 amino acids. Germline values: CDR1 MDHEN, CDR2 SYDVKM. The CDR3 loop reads CASKTRQDVPYEQYF. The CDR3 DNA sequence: TGTGCCAGCAAAACCCGACAGGACGTTCCCTACGAGCAGTACTTC. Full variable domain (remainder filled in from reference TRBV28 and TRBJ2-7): DVKVTQSSRYLVKRTGEKVFLECVQDMDHENMFWYRQDPGLGLRLIYFSYDVKMKEKGDIPEGYSVSREKKERFSLILESASTNQTSMYLCASKTRQDVPYEQYFGPGTRLTVT.